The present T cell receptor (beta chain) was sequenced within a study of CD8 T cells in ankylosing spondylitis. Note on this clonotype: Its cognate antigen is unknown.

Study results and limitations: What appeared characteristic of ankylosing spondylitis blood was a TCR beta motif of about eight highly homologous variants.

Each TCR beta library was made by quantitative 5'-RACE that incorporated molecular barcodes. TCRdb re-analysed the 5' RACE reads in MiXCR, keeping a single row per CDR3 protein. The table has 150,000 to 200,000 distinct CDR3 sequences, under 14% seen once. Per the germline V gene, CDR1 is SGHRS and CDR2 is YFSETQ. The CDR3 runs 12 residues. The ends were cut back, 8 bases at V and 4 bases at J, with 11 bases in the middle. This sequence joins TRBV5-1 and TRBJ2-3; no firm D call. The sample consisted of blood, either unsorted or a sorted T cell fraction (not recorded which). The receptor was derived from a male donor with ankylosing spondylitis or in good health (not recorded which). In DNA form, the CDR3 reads TGCGCCAGTCGTCAAGGCCCAGATACGCAGTATTTT. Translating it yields CASRQGPDTQYF.